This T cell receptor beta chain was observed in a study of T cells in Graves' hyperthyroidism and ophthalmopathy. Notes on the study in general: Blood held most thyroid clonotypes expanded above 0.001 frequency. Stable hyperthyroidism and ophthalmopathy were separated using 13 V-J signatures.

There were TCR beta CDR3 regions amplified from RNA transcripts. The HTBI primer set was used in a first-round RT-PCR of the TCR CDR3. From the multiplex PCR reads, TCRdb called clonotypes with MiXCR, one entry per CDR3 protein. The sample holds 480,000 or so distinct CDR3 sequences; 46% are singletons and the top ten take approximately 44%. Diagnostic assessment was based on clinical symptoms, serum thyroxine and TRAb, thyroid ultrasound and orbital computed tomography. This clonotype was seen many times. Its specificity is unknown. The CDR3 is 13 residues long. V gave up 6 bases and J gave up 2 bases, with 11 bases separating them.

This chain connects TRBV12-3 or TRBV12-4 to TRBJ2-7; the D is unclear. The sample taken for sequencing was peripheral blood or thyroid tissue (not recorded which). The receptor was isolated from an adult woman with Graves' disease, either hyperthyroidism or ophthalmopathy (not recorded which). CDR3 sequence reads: CASRRQGAYEQYF. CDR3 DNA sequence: TGTGCCAGCAGAAGACAAGGAGCCTACGAGCAGTACTTC.